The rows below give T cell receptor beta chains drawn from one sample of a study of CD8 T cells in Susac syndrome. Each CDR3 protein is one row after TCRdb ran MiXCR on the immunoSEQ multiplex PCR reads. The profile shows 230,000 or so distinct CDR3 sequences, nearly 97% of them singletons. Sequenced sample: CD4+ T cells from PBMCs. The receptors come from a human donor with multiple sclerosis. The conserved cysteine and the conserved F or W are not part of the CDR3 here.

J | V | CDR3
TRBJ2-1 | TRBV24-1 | ATSDQSYNEQF
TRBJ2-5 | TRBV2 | ASMREETQY
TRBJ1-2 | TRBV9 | ASSASTGLGYGYT
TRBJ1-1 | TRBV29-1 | SVGGRLNIEAF
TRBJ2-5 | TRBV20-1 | SARFLAGAKPRETQY
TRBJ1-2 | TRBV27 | ASSLTTGTGSYGYT
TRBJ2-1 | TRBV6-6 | ASSYFGVHNEQF
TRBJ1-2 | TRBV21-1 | ASSKHLRQDHNWGYT
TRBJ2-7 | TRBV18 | ASSPARFSYEQY
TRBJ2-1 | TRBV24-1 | ATSEAGTSGPSSSYNEQF
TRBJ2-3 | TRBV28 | ASSERQGALDTQY
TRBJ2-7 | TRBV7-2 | ASSLELAGSYEQY
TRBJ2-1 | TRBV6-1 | ASSWTRYNEQF
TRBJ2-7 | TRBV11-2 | ASSLVPGNSYEQY
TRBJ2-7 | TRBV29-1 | SVVLSGSAREQY
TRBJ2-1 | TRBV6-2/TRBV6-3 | ASSSRGASSYNEQF
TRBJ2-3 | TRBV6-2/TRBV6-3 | ASSPPGLPTDTQY
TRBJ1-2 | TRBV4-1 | ASSQDGSWPGYT
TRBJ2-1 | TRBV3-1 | ASSQSVGGRLGNEQF
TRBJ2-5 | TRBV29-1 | SAESRETQY
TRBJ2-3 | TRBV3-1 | ASSRSGNTDTQY
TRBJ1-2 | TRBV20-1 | SARDPGHYGYT
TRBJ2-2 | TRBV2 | ASSAGSSGTGELF
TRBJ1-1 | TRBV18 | ASSPQHGDTEAF
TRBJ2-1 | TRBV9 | ASSVVSGVSGEQF
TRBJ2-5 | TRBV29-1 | SVADGAETQY
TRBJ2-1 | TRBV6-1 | ASSHGASGKKYNEQF
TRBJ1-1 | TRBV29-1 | SGSLGTTEAF
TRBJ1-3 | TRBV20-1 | SARDRDRAIAIY
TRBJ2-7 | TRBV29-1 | SVGLAGGNEQY
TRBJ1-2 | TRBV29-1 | SAWGANGYT
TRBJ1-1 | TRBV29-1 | SVGGGMNTEAF
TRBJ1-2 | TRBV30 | AWSVRRTPLGYT
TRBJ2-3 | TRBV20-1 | SARRLAGTDTQY
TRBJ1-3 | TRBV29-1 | SAGDRGGNTIY
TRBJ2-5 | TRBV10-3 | AIATGPQETQY
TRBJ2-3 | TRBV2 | ASSEALSSGQY
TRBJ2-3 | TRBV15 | ATSREGGQSTDTQY
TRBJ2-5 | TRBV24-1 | ATSDGTSGGKTQY
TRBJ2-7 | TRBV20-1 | SVGRDEQY